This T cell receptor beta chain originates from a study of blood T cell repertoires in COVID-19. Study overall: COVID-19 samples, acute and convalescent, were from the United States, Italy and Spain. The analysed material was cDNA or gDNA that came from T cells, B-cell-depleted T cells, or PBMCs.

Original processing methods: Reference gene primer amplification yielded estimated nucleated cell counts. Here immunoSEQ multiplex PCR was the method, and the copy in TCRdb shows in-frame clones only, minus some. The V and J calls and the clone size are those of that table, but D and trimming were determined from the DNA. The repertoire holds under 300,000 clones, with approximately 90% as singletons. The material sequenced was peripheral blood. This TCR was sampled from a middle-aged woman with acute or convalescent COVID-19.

This CDR3 is CASSLGGRGGSTDTQYF. CDR3 nucleotide sequence: TGCGCCAGCAGCTTGGGGGGACGAGGGGGCAGCACAGATACGCAGTATTTT. The chain has TRBV5-1 and TRBJ2-3; 7 nucleotides agree with TRBD1. The CDR3 loop spans 17 amino acids. Germline trimming cut 0 bases from V and 0 bases from J; bases unmatched to any gene: 7. Germline CDR1 reads SGHRS; CDR2 reads YFSETQ. The whole variable domain, remainder taken from reference TRBV5-1 and TRBJ2-3, is KAGVTQTPRYLIKTRGQQVTLSCSPISGHRSVSWYQQTPGQGLQFLFEYFSETQRNKGNFPGRFSGRQFSNSRSEMNVSTLELGDSALYLCASSLGGRGGSTDTQYFGPGTRLTVL.